A single sample is the source of the 10 T cell receptor beta chains below, sequenced in a study of blood T cell repertoires in COVID-19. Produced via immunoSEQ multiplex PCR; TCRdb's table is partial and in-frame only. The sample holds about 43,000 clones; over 70% are singletons and the top ten take more than 20%. Sample: peripheral blood. The receptors originated from a woman aged 60-75 years with acute or convalescent COVID-19.

The chain has TRBV27 and TRBJ2-2; a possible D gene is TRBD1 (6 bases). Germline V gene lookup returns CDR1 MNHEY and CDR2 SMNVEV (reference sequence). Trimming cost V 7 bases and J 5 bases, with 14 bases left between them. The CDR3 length is 14 residues. The CDR3 sequence: CASKWTARTGELFF. CDR3 DNA sequence: TGTGCCAGCAAATGGACAGCTAGGACCGGGGAGCTGTTTTTT.

In this sample, this clone turned up a few times. CDR3 sequence (DNA): TGCAGTGCTAGTCTCACAGTCTTGAACACTGAAGCTTTCTTT. Its protein product is CSASLTVLNTEAFF. The chain recombines TRBV20-1 with TRBJ1-1; D remains ambiguous. The germline V gene has CDR1 DFQATT and CDR2 SNEGSKA (reference sequence). The CDR3 is 14 residues long. The V and J ends lost 3 bases and 0 bases respectively, with 11 bases between them.

This sequence joins TRBV5-6 and TRBJ2-7; D ambiguous. Trimming left V 1 base short and J 2 bases short, with 7 bases between. The CDR3 has 13 amino acids. The germline gives CDR1 SGHDT, CDR2 YYEEEE. For the CDR3, the DNA is TGTGCCAGCAGCTTGCGCAGTACCTACGAGCAGTACTTC. Its protein is CASSLRSTYEQYF.

The gene calls are TRBV28 and TRBJ1-2; TRBD1 matches 11 bases. The CDR3 contains 15 residues. V dropped 7 bases and J dropped 4; count of bases not matched to a gene: 8. CDR1 and CDR2 (germline): MDHEN, SYDVKM. The CDR3: CASTTGTGGLYGYTF. CDR3 DNA: TGTGCCAGCACTACCGGGACAGGGGGTCTCTATGGCTACACCTTC.

This chain joins TRBV6-5 and TRBJ1-1; D is unresolved. The CDR3 loop spans 15 amino acids. CDR1 is MNHEY, CDR2 SVGAGI, per germline. The V gene lost 5 bases and the J gene lost 2 bases, with 15 bases spanning the gap. CDR3 nucleotide sequence: TGTGCCAGCAGTCTAAATGGGCAGGTTAACACTGAAGCTTTCTTT. This encodes CASSLNGQVNTEAFF.

The rearrangement joins TRBV24-1 to TRBJ2-3, with 11 bases matching TRBD2. The CDR3 is made up of 16 amino acids. CDR1 is KGHDR, CDR2 SFDVKD, per germline. Germline trimming cut 3 bases from V and 10 bases from J; bases unmatched to any gene: 11. The CDR3 spells CATSDGLAGQDGAQYF. CDR3 DNA: TGTGCCACCAGTGATGGACTAGCGGGCCAAGACGGGGCGCAGTATTTT.

The CDR3 loop reads CASSQPAPGGGYGYTF. CDR3 DNA: TGTGCCAGCAGCCAACCCGCCCCGGGGGGCGGCTATGGCTACACCTTC. The gene calls are TRBV3-1 (or the pseudogene TRBV3-2) and TRBJ1-2; D is possibly TRBD1 (6 bases). Germline loops: CDR1 LGHDT, CDR2 YNNKEL (reference sequence). The CDR3 extends over 16 amino acids. V was trimmed by 2 bases and J by 4 bases, leaving 17 bases between them.

This chain joins TRBV20-1 and TRBJ2-7; maybe TRBD1 (6 bases). With 3 bases removed from V and 3 bases from J, the gap between germline ends came to 12 bases. Germline values: CDR1 DFQATT, CDR2 SNEGSKA (reference sequence). This CDR3 has 13 amino acids. Written as DNA, the CDR3 is TGCAGTGCTAGTCACAGGGTGGGCTACGAGCAGTACTTC. Encoded protein: CSASHRVGYEQYF.

The chain is built from TRBV15 and TRBJ1-2, with a tentative D call TRBD1 (5 bases). The V end was cut by 0 bases, the J end by 8 bases, with 10 bases between. CDR3 length: 13 residues. The germline CDR1 and CDR2 sequences are LNHNV and YYDKDF (reference sequence). The CDR3 coding sequence is TGTGCCACCAGCAGAGAACAGGCTTGGGGCTACACCTTC. Residues: CATSREQAWGYTF.

The V and J genes are TRBV7-2 and TRBJ2-1; D might be TRBD2 (5 bases). This CDR3 is 16 amino acids long. The V end was cut by 0 bases, the J end by 0 bases, with 9 bases between. Germline CDR1 and CDR2: SGHTA and FQGNSA. CDR3 DNA sequence: TGTGCCAGCAGCTTAGCGGAGGCCAGCTCCTACAATGAGCAGTTCTTC. Residues: CASSLAEASSYNEQFF.